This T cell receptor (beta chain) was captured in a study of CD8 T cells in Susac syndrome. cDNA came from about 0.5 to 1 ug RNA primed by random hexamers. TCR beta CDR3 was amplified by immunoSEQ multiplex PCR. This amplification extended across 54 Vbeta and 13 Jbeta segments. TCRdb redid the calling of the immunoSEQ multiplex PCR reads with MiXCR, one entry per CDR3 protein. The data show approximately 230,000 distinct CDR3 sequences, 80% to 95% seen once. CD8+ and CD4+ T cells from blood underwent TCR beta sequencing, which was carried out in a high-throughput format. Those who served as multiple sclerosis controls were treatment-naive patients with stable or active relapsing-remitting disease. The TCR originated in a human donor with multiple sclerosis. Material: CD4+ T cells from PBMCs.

CDR3 DNA: TGTGCCAGCAGTTACGAGGGTCGGAAGGGGGGACCCCTCCACTTT. It encodes CASSYEGRKGGPLHF. The chain couples TRBV6-5 to TRBJ1-6; D is perhaps TRBD1 (6 bases). The germline V and J ends were trimmed by 2 bases and 12 bases, with 17 bases remaining between them. This CDR3 is built from 15 residues. In germline, CDR1 is MNHEY, CDR2 SVGAGI.